This T cell receptor (beta chain) was identified in a study of T cell clonality in common variable immunodeficiency. Study conclusions and caveats: Repertoire-complication correlations in CVID were limited by patient heterogeneity. Authors noted CVID clonality's cause needs subpopulation repertoire sequencing.

The germline V gene encodes CDR1 KGHSH and CDR2 LQKENI. This CDR3 is built from 12 residues. Turning to this clone: The antigen is unknown. Compared with germline, one end of the junction differs, possibly owing to a read error. The sequence runs out 3 residues before the end of the CDR3; the remainder is reconstructed from the germline J gene. This specimen includes other DNA sequences encoding the same CDR3.

Control and CVID samples contributed equal amounts of genomic DNA. The data were produced by immunoSEQ multiplex PCR, yet TCRdb's version contains in-frame clones alone and is incomplete. Recorded here are 35,000 or so clones, with no singletons, and the ten leading clones hold roughly 3%. This TCR was sampled from a person aged 18 to 70 in good health. The genes are TRBV18 and TRBJ1-1, with 7 bases aligning to TRBD1. The sequencing sample was made of peripheral blood mononuclear cells. CDR3 sequence reads: CASSPRQGEAFF. The CDR3 DNA, read in part, is TGTGCCAGTTCACCTAGACAGGGTGAA.